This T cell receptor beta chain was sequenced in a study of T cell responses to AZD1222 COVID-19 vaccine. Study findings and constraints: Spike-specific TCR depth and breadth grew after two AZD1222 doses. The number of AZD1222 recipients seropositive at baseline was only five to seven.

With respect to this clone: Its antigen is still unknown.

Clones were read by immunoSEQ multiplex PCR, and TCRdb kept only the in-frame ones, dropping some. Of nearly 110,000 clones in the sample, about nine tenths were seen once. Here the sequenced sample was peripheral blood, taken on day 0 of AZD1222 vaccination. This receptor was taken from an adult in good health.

The CDR3 nucleotides are TGTGCCAGCAGCGTATCGACTAGCGGATTCCAAGAGACCCAGTACTTC. Amino acids: CASSVSTSGFQETQYF. The V and J genes are TRBV5-5 and TRBJ2-5, with TRBD2 matching over 9 bases. Germline V lookup: CDR1 SGHKS, CDR2 YYEKEE (reference sequence). V was pared by 4 bases and J by 1 base, with 8 bases of the junction left unmatched. This CDR3 comprises 16 residues.